One T cell receptor beta chain is described in this entry. Its matching antigen is unknown. CDR3 size: 15 residues. In germline, CDR1 is SGHNT, CDR2 YYREEE (reference sequence). The J segment lost 3 bases and the V segment lost 4 bases, leaving 5 bases of the junction unmatched. The source of the sample is a study of T cells in Graves' hyperthyroidism and ophthalmopathy. Study-wide findings and caveats: Also found in blood were most expanded thyroid clonotypes above 0.001.

What was amplified from RNA transcripts were TCR beta CDR3 regions. TCR CDR3 underwent first-round RT-PCR with the HTBI primer set. TCRdb itself ran the multiplex PCR reads through MiXCR, one entry per CDR3 protein. The repertoire includes some 760,000 distinct CDR3 sequences, 12% to 15% of them detected once, and about 10% sits in the top ten. Clinical symptoms, serum thyroxine and TRAb, thyroid ultrasound and orbital computed tomography were used for the diagnoses. The clonotype comes from a woman aged 18-29 years with Graves' hyperthyroidism. The chain recombines TRBV5-4 with TRBJ2-5; TRBD2 matches 11 bases. Sequenced: blood. The CDR3 DNA sequence: TGTGCCAGCAGCGCCCAGACTAGCGGGAAAGAGACCCAGTACTTC. This gives the protein CASSAQTSGKETQYF. Combining the CDR3 with reference TRBV5-4 and TRBJ2-5 gives the whole variable domain ETGVTQSPTHLIKTRGQQVTLRCSSQSGHNTVSWYQQALGQGPQFIFQYYREEENGRGNFPPRFSGLQFPNYSSELNVNALELDDSALYLCASSAQTSGKETQYFGPGTRLLVL.